What follows describes a single T cell receptor (beta chain). These data come from a study of blood T cell repertoires in COVID-19. The CDR3 is made up of 14 amino acids. The ends were cut back, 3 bases at V and 4 bases at J, with 12 bases in the middle. CDR1 and CDR2 from the germline V gene are MDHEN and SYDVKM. Repertoires were generated with immunoSEQ multiplex PCR, while TCRdb's copy carries only in-frame clones and drops some. The sample carries around 66,000 clones, about 87% recorded once. The source material was peripheral blood. The TCR was taken from a man between 60 and 75 years old with acute or convalescent COVID-19. The chain is built from TRBV28 and TRBJ1-2, with D possibly matching TRBD1 (6 bases). CDR3: CASSLGAGLYGYTF. CDR3 nucleotide sequence: TGTGCCAGCAGTTTGGGGGCAGGCCTCTATGGCTACACCTTC.